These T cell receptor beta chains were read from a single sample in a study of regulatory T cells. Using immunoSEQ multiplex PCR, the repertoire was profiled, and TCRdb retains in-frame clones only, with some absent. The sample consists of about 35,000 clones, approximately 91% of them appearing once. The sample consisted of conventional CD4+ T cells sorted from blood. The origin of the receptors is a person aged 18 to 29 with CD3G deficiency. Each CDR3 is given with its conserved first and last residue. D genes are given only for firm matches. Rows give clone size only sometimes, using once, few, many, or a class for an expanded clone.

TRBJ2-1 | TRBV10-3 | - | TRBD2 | TGTGCCATCAGCCCTAGCGGGGGGGCCCGAGGTGAGCAGTTCTTC | CAISPSGGARGEQFF
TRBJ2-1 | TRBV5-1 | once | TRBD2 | TGCGCCAGCAGCAACCTCGGACTAGCTGGTGAGCAGTTCTTC | CASSNLGLAGEQFF
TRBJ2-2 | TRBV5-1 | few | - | TGCGCCAGCAGCCCCCAGGGACAGAACACCGGGGAGCTGTTTTTT | CASSPQGQNTGELFF
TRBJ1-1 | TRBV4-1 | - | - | TGCGCCAGCAGCCAAGTACAGTACACTGAAGCTTTCTTT | CASSQVQYTEAFF
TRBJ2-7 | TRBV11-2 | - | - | TGTGCCAGCAGCTTAGGGTACGGGCGACAGGACTACTACGAGCAGTACTTC | CASSLGYGRQDYYEQYF
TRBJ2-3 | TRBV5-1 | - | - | TGCGCCAGCAGCCCTCTAGGCACAGATACGCAGTATTTT | CASSPLGTDTQYF
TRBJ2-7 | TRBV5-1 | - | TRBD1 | TGCGCCAGCAGTTTCGGGACAGGGCTCGGCGAGCAGTACTTC | CASSFGTGLGEQYF
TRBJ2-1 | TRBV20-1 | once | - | TGCAGTGCCTGGAAGGGAGAGCAGTTCTTC | CSAWKGEQFF
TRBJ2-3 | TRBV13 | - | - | TGTGCCAGCAGCCGCGGTAGGGGAGTCACAGATACGCAGTATTTT | CASSRGRGVTDTQYF
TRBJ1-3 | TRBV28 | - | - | TGTGCCAGCAGTTTATCTGGGACTGGAAACACCATATATTTT | CASSLSGTGNTIYF
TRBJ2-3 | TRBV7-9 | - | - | TGTGCCAGCAGTAGCCGCACAGATACGCAGTATTTT | CASSSRTDTQYF
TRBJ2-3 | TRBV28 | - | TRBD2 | TGTGCCAGCAGCCTAGACGGGAGGGGAGGTCCCAAAAGGGGTACGCAGTATTTT | CASSLDGRGGPKRGTQYF
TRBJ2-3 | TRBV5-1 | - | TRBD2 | TGCGCCAGCAGCATTGCCTGGACTAGCGGGCAAACAGATACGCAGTATTTT | CASSIAWTSGQTDTQYF
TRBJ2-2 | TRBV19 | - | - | TGTGCCAGTAGTTACGGCGGGAATACCGGGGAGCTGTTTTTT | CASSYGGNTGELFF
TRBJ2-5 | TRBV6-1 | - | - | TGTGCCAGCAGTGAAGCTGAGACCCAGTACTTC | CASSEAETQYF
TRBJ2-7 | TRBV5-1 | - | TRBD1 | TGCGCCAGCAGCTTGGCAGGGGGCGGTTACGAGCAGTACTTC | CASSLAGGGYEQYF
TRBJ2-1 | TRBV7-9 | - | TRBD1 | TGTGCCAGCAGCTTACCCCTCGGGACAGGGGAAAATGAGCAGTTCTTC | CASSLPLGTGENEQFF
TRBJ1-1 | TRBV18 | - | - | TGTGCCAGCTCCGACAGCCCAATGAGTGAAGCTTTCTTT | CASSDSPMSEAFF
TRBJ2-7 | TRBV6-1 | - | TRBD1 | TGTGCCAGCAGTGATCAGACAGGGATCCACGAGCAGTACTTC | CASSDQTGIHEQYF
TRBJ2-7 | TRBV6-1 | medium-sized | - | TGTGCCAGCAAATACTATAGGGGCGATTCCTACGAGCAGTACTTC | CASKYYRGDSYEQYF
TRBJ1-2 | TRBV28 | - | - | TGTGCCAGCTGCGACGGGGGGCGTAGGGATGGCTACACCTTC | CASCDGGRRDGYTF
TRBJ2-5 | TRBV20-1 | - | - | TGCAGTGCCAAGGAGGCCCGGACCCAGTACTTC | CSAKEARTQYF